The 28 T cell receptor beta chains reported below all come from one sample, sequenced in a study of long-term antiretroviral therapy in people with HIV. This was the immunoSEQ v3.0 assay at survey level. The method was immunoSEQ multiplex PCR; TCRdb's version includes in-frame clones alone and lacks a portion of them. The sample has some 28,000 clones; around 90% are singletons. The source was unsorted PBMCs, collected about 5.2 years after starting antiretroviral therapy. The source is a middle-aged woman with HIV.

This chain joins TRBV29-1 and TRBJ2-5; D unclear. The CDR3 loop spans 12 amino acids. CDR1 is SQVTM and CDR2 is ANQGSEA in the germline V gene. V shed 0 bases and J shed 3 bases, with 5 bases lying between them. The CDR3 sequence: CSVEDSEETQYF. The CDR3 DNA sequence: TGCAGCGTTGAAGACAGTGAAGAGACCCAGTACTTC.

The rearrangement joins TRBV2 to TRBJ1-5; weak D call: TRBD1 (5 bases). Germline lookup yields CDR1 SNHLY and CDR2 FYNNEI. The CDR3 totals 15 residues. V lost 4 bases, J lost 3 bases, and 13 bases lay in between. The CDR3 protein is CASSGPGVPNQPQHF. As DNA, the CDR3 is TGTGCCAGCAGTGGTCCGGGGGTTCCCAATCAGCCCCAGCATTTT. Complete variable domain (other parts from reference TRBV2 and TRBJ1-5): EPEVTQTPSHQVTQMGQEVILRCVPISNHLYFYWYRQILGQKVEFLVSFYNNEISEKSEIFDDQFSVERPDGSNFTLKIRSTKLEDSAMYFCASSGPGVPNQPQHFGDGTRLSIL.

J is TRBJ1-4 and V is TRBV6-5; TRBD1 aligns across 7 bases. CDR1 MNHEY and CDR2 SVGAGI come from the germline V gene. The V segment lost 4 bases and the J segment 8 bases; nucleotides outside the gene matches: 10. This CDR3 contains 15 residues. CDR3 DNA: TGTGCCAGCAGTTCTGGGAGTAGGGGGCACGAAAAACTGTTTTTT. Translating gives CASSSGSRGHEKLFF.

This chain connects TRBV19 to TRBJ1-3; D not certain. This CDR3 is built from 17 residues. The germline V and J ends were trimmed by 6 bases and 2 bases, with 20 bases remaining between them. Germline V gene sequence: CDR1 LNHDA, CDR2 SQIVND (reference sequence). CDR3 loop: CASRKTVYSGAGNTIYF. Written as DNA, the CDR3 is TGTGCCAGTAGAAAGACCGTCTACAGCGGGGCTGGAAACACCATATATTTT.

V and J are TRBV4-1 and TRBJ2-1, with 11 bases identical to TRBD2. Trimming took 4 bases from V and 2 from J; bases not matched to a gene: 7. Germline values: CDR1 MGHRA, CDR2 YSYEKL. CDR3 length: 17 residues. CDR3 bases: TGCGCCAGCAGCCTAAGGGGACTAGCGGAGGCCTACAATGAGCAGTTCTTC. Amino acids: CASSLRGLAEAYNEQFF.

This chain joins TRBV5-4 and TRBJ2-5; perhaps D is TRBD1 or TRBD2 (5 bases each). The V gene's germline CDR1 is SGHNT and CDR2 YYREEE (reference sequence). The CDR3 consists of 17 residues. The V gene lost 1 base and the J gene lost 3 bases, with 19 bases spanning the gap. The chain's CDR3 is CASSLSDGTVTEETQYF. The CDR3 nucleotides are TGTGCCAGCAGCTTGAGCGATGGGACGGTGACGGAAGAGACCCAGTACTTC.

The rearrangement joins TRBV6-1 to TRBJ1-5, with D unresolved. The CDR3 length is 15 residues. V was pared by 1 base and J by 5 bases, with 12 bases between. Germline CDR1 is MNHNS and CDR2 is SASEGT. The CDR3 sequence is CASSEVGGGHQPQHF. In DNA, the CDR3 is TGTGCCAGCAGTGAAGTCGGAGGTGGCCATCAGCCCCAGCATTTT.

The rearrangement links TRBV25-1 to TRBJ1-1, with a possible D match to TRBD1 (6 bases). This CDR3 region has 13 residues. V was trimmed by 3 bases and J by 4 bases, leaving 9 bases between them. Germline CDR1 MGHDK, CDR2 SYGVNS. The CDR3: CASSDRGGTEAFF. CDR3 nucleotides: TGTGCCAGCAGTGACAGGGGTGGCACTGAAGCTTTCTTT.

The chain uses TRBV11-2 and TRBJ1-1; the match to TRBD1 covers 9 bases. CDR3 size: 15 residues. V lost 4 bases to trimming and J lost 1 base; unmatched junction nucleotides: 4. CDR1 and CDR2 (germline): SGHAT, FQNNGV. CDR3 DNA: TGTGCCAGCAGCTCCCCGGGACAGGGGAACACTGAAGCTTTCTTT. It yields the protein CASSSPGQGNTEAFF.

The chain is built from TRBV11-3 and TRBJ1-2; possibly TRBD1 for D (6 bases). The germline V gene has CDR1 SGHNT and CDR2 YENEEA. The CDR3 loop spans 13 amino acids. V was shortened by 8 bases and J by 7 bases, with 17 bases between the two germline ends. CDR3 sequence: CASAPGGLLGYTF. In nucleotides, the CDR3 is TGTGCCAGCGCCCCCGGGGGGCTGCTTGGCTACACCTTC.

This chain uses TRBV5-1 with TRBJ2-5; D might be TRBD1 (5 bases). This CDR3 has 15 residues. Trimming cost V 1 base and J 1 base, with 11 bases left between them. CDR1 SGHRS and CDR2 YFSETQ come from the germline V gene. DNA for the CDR3: TGCGCCAGCAGCTTGAGCCTAGGGGCCCAAGAGACCCAGTACTTC. Its translation: CASSLSLGAQETQYF.

This clone was counted only a few times. The J gene is TRBJ2-7, the V gene TRBV19, with 8 bases that match TRBD2. The CDR3 runs 16 residues. CDR1 LNHDA and CDR2 SQIVND come from the germline V gene (reference sequence). After removal of 3 bases from V and 4 bases from J, the junction contained 11 bases not matched to a gene. The CDR3 region has the DNA TGTGCCAGTAGTATGTACAGCGGGAGTCTCGGATACGAGCAGTACTTC. Amino acid sequence: CASSMYSGSLGYEQYF.

CDR3 sequence (DNA): TGCGCCAGCAGTGAGGCAGTTGGCCACTACGAGCAGTACTTC. It translates to CASSEAVGHYEQYF. The chain couples TRBV10-1 to TRBJ2-7; D not resolved. The CDR3 spans 14 residues. V lost 2 bases, J lost 3 bases, and 11 bases lay in between. Germline loops: CDR1 WNHNN, CDR2 SYGVQD (reference sequence).

The chain combines TRBV18 with TRBJ1-5; weak D call: TRBD1 (5 bases). The CDR3 length is 15 residues. Trimming stripped 3 bases from V and 4 bases from J, with 13 bases between. Germline CDR1 KGHSH, CDR2 LQKENI. The CDR3 protein is CASSPGGNRNQPQHF. CDR3 nucleotide sequence: TGTGCCAGCTCACCGGGGGGGAATCGGAATCAGCCCCAGCATTTT.

The rearrangement joins TRBV4-2 to TRBJ2-2; TRBD2 agrees at 7 bases. Looked up from germline, CDR1 is LGHNA and CDR2 is YNFKEQ. CDR3 size: 14 residues. Trimming removed 6 bases from V and 6 bases from J; junction bases left unmatched: 7. The CDR3 reads CASRRSAGAGELFF. The DNA of the CDR3 is TGTGCCAGCAGACGCTCCGCGGGGGCCGGGGAGCTGTTTTTT.

This chain joins TRBV5-4 and TRBJ2-5; D may be TRBD1 (6 bases). This CDR3 has 15 residues. Germline CDR1 SGHNT, CDR2 YYREEE (reference sequence). V gave up 6 bases and J gave up 4 bases, with 19 bases separating them. CDR3 DNA: TGTGCCAGCAACTATGGCCAGGGCAGGGGAGAGACCCAGTACTTC. This translates into CASNYGQGRGETQYF.

The rearrangement joins TRBV4-3 to TRBJ2-3; 9 nucleotides agree with TRBD2. This CDR3 has 16 amino acids. CDR1 is LGHNA, CDR2 YSLEER, per germline. Losses at the gene ends were 6 bases for V and 1 base for J; bases not matched to a gene: 8. This chain's CDR3 is CASSTQVAGGTDTQYF. CDR3 DNA: TGCGCCAGCAGTACGCAGGTAGCGGGGGGCACAGATACGCAGTATTTT.

The rearrangement joins TRBV15 to TRBJ1-4, with D unclear. Between the trimmed V and J ends, which lost 4 bases and 5 bases, there was a span of 14 bases. Germline-derived CDR1 and CDR2 are LNHNV and YYDKDF (reference sequence). The CDR3 totals 15 residues. CDR3 loop: CATSTGRRENEKLFF. The CDR3 DNA reads TGTGCCACCAGCACTGGACGGCGGGAGAATGAAAAACTGTTTTTT. The whole variable domain, remainder taken from reference TRBV15 and TRBJ1-4, is DAMVIQNPRYQVTQFGKPVTLSCSQTLNHNVMYWYQQKSSQAPKLLFHYYDKDFNNEADTPDNFQSRRPNTSFCFLDIRSPGLGDTAMYLCATSTGRRENEKLFFGSGTQLSVL.

V and J are TRBV29-1 and TRBJ2-1; the match to TRBD2 covers 7 bases. This CDR3 has 14 amino acids. V lost 5 bases, J lost 5 bases, and 9 bases stayed unmatched. The germline V gene has CDR1 SQVTM and CDR2 ANQGSEA. The CDR3 sequence: CSVPAGFRDNEQFF. The CDR3 DNA is TGCAGCGTTCCAGCGGGATTCCGGGACAATGAGCAGTTCTTC.

The chain is built from TRBV5-1 and TRBJ2-2; D uncertain. CDR3 size: 16 residues. The V gene's germline CDR1 is SGHRS and CDR2 YFSETQ. The V and J ends lost 4 bases and 0 bases respectively, with 13 bases between them. The CDR3 nucleotides are TGCGCCAGCAGCCCACCTGCTTACTCGAACACCGGGGAGCTGTTTTTT. Translated: CASSPPAYSNTGELFF.

The gene calls are TRBV19 and TRBJ2-2; TRBD2 is a possible D gene (6 bases). Trimming took off 7 bases at V and 8 bases at J, with 26 bases between the two ends. The CDR3 covers 17 residues. CDR1 is LNHDA and CDR2 is SQIVND in the germline V gene (reference sequence). In nucleotides, the CDR3 is TGTGCCAGTACCCCAGCGGAGGGACGAACGGCAAAAGGGGAGCTGTTTTTT. Translated, it gives CASTPAEGRTAKGELFF.

The chain combines TRBV5-1 with TRBJ1-1, with D tentatively TRBD1 (6 bases). CDR1 SGHRS and CDR2 YFSETQ come from the germline V gene. The V end was cut by 0 bases, the J end by 4 bases, with 16 bases between. This CDR3 has 16 residues. The CDR3 nucleotides are TGCGCCAGCAGCTTGGGGCCCTTACAGGGAAGCACTGAAGCTTTCTTT. Its translation is CASSLGPLQGSTEAFF.

The chain carries TRBV7-8 and TRBJ2-5, with a possible D match to TRBD2 (6 bases). Germline CDR1 SGHVS, CDR2 FQNEAQ. The CDR3 has 13 amino acids. The V end was cut by 0 bases, the J end by 14 bases, with 16 bases between. The CDR3, as DNA: TGTGCCAGCAGCTTAGCTACTTACCGGGACTTATACTTC. This sequence encodes CASSLATYRDLYF. Full variable domain (rest looked up from reference TRBV7-8 and TRBJ2-5): GAGVSQSPRYKVAKRGQDVALRCDPISGHVSLFWYQQALGQGPEFLTYFQNEAQLDKSGLPSDRFFAERPEGSVSTLKIQRTQQEDSAVYLCASSLATYRDLYFGPGTRLLVL.

This sequence joins TRBV6-1 and TRBJ2-7; D may be TRBD1 or TRBD2 (5 bases each). The V gene's germline CDR1 is MNHNS and CDR2 SASEGT. Trimming cost V 6 bases and J 2 bases, with 17 bases left between them. This CDR3 is built from 15 residues. Here the CDR3 DNA reads TGTGCCAGCAGCGGGACGGAGGTTGGAACCTACGAGCAGTACTTC. This codes for CASSGTEVGTYEQYF.

This chain joins TRBV11-2 and TRBJ1-3; tentative D call: TRBD1 (6 bases). Germline V gives CDR1 SGHAT, CDR2 FQNNGV. The CDR3 extends over 15 amino acids. Deletions cut 5 bases from V and 0 bases from J, with 11 bases between. CDR3 sequence: CASSRRDTSGNTIYF. CDR3 in DNA: TGTGCCAGCAGCCGAAGGGACACCTCTGGAAACACCATATATTTT.

The genes are TRBV5-1 and TRBJ1-1; D unclear. Trimming removed 4 bases at V and 4 bases at J, with 11 bases between. The germline CDR1 and CDR2 sequences are SGHRS and YFSETQ. The CDR3 has 13 amino acids. CDR3 region: CASSPQGLTEAFF. CDR3 nucleotides: TGCGCCAGCAGCCCTCAAGGGCTCACTGAAGCTTTCTTT.

The count of this clone is one. The chain uses TRBV19 and TRBJ2-3, with 14 bases that match TRBD2. V was clipped by 7 bases and J by 12 bases; unmatched bases: 12. The CDR3 loop spans 15 amino acids. Germline V lookup: CDR1 LNHDA, CDR2 SQIVND (reference sequence). The CDR3 protein is CASKSTGTSGSGQYF. The DNA for the CDR3 is TGTGCCAGTAAAAGTACTGGGACTAGCGGGAGCGGACAGTATTTT.

This clone has just one count. The V and J genes are TRBV10-3 and TRBJ1-2, with D unclear. The CDR3 contains 14 residues. V was pared by 3 bases and J by 7 bases, with 15 bases between. Germline CDR1 is ENHRY and CDR2 is SYGVKD. This CDR3 is CAISDVGPVAGYTF. In DNA form, the CDR3 reads TGTGCCATCAGTGATGTAGGCCCCGTTGCTGGCTACACCTTC.